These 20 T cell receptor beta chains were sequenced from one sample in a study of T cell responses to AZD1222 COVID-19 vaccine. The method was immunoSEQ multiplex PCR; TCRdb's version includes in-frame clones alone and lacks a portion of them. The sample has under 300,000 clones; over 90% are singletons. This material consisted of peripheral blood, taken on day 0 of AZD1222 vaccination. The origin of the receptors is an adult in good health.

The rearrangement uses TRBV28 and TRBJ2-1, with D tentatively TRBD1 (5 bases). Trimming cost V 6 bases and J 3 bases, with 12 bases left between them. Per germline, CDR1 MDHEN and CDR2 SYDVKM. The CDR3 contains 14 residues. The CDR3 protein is CASSPGQVYNEQFF. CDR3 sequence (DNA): TGTGCCAGCAGCCCAGGGCAGGTCTACAATGAGCAGTTCTTC.

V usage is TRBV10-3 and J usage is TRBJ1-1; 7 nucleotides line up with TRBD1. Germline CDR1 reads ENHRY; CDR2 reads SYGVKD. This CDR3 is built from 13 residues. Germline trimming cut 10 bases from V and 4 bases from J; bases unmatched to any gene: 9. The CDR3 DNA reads TGTGCCACTCGGACAGGCGGGCCCACTGAAGCTTTCTTT. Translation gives CATRTGGPTEAFF.

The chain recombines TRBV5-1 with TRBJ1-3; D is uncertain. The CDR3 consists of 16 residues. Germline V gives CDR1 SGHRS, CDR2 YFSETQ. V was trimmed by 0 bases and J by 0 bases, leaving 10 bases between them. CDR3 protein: CASSLGTSPSGNTIYF. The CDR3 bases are TGCGCCAGCAGCTTGGGCACTTCCCCCTCTGGAAACACCATATATTTT. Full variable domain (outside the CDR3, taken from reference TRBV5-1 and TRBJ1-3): KAGVTQTPRYLIKTRGQQVTLSCSPISGHRSVSWYQQTPGQGLQFLFEYFSETQRNKGNFPGRFSGRQFSNSRSEMNVSTLELGDSALYLCASSLGTSPSGNTIYFGEGSWLTVV.

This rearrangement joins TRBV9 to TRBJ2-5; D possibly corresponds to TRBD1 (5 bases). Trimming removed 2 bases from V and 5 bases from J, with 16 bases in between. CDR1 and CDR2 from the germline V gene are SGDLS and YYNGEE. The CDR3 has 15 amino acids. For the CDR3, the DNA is TGTGCCAGCAGCGTTGGCCGCCAGGGTGTGGAGACCCAGTACTTC. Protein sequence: CASSVGRQGVETQYF.

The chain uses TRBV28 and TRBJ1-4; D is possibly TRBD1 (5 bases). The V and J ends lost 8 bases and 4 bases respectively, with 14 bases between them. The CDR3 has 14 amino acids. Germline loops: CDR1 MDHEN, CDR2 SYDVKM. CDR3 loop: CASCIVGVNEKLFF. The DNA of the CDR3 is TGTGCCAGCTGTATAGTGGGGGTTAATGAAAAACTGTTTTTT.

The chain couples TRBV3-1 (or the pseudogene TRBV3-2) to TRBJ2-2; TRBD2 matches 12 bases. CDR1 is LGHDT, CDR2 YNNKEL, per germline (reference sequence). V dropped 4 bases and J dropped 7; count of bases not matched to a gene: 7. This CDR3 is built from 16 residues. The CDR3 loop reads CASSPGLAGLGGELFF. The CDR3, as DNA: TGTGCCAGCAGCCCAGGACTAGCGGGGCTCGGCGGGGAGCTGTTTTTT.

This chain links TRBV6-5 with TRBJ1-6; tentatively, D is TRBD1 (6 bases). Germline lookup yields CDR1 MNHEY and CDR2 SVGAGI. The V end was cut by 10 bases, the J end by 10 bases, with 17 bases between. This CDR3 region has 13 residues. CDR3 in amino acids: CATQEGGKSPLHF. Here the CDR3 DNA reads TGTGCCACTCAGGAGGGGGGGAAATCACCCCTCCACTTT.

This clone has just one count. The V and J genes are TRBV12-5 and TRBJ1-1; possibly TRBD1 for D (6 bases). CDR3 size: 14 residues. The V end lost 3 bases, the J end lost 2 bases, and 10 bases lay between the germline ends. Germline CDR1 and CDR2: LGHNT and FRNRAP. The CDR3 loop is CASGFQGTNTEAFF. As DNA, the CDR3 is TGTGCTAGTGGTTTTCAGGGGACAAACACTGAAGCTTTCTTT.

The chain's CDR3 is CASSQEGRLNTEAFF. The CDR3 region has the DNA TGTGCCAGCAGCCAAGAGGGACGTCTGAACACTGAAGCTTTCTTT. The chain links TRBV4-2 to TRBJ1-1; D may be TRBD1 (5 bases). The CDR3 runs 15 residues. CDR1 is LGHNA, CDR2 YNFKEQ, per germline. Trimming removed 0 bases from V and 0 bases from J, with 8 bases in between.

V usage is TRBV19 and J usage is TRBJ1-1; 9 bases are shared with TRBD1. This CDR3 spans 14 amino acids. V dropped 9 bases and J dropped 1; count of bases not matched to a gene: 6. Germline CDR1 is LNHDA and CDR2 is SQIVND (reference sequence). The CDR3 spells CASRQTGGNTEAFF. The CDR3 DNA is TGTGCCAGCCGACAGACAGGGGGGAACACTGAAGCTTTCTTT.

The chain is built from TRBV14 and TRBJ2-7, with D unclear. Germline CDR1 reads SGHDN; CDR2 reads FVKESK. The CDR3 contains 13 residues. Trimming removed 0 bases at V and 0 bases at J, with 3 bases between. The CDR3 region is CASSQDASYEQYF. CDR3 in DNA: TGTGCCAGCAGCCAAGACGCCTCCTACGAGCAGTACTTC.

CDR3 in DNA: TGTGCCAGCAGCTTGGCCGACAGGTCCTACTACGAGCAGTACTTC. As protein: CASSLADRSYYEQYF. This chain connects TRBV5-5 to TRBJ2-7; the D gene is possibly TRBD1 (6 bases). CDR1 and CDR2 from the germline V gene are SGHKS and YYEKEE (reference sequence). The length of the CDR3 is 15 residues. V was shortened by 0 bases and J by 3 bases, with 13 bases between the two germline ends.

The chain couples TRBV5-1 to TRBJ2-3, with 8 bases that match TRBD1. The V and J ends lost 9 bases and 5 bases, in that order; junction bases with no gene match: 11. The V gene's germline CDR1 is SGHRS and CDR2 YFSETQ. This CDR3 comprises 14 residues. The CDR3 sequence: CATGQGGGVDTQYF. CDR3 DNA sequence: TGCGCCACCGGACAGGGTGGGGGTGTAGATACGCAGTATTTT.

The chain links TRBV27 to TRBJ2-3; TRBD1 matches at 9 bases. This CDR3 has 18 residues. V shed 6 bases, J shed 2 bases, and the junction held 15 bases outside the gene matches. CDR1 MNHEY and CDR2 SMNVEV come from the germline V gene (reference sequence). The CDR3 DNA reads TGTGCCAGCAGATCATACAGGGGGCCGCCCCCTTCCACAGATACGCAGTATTTT. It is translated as CASRSYRGPPPSTDTQYF.

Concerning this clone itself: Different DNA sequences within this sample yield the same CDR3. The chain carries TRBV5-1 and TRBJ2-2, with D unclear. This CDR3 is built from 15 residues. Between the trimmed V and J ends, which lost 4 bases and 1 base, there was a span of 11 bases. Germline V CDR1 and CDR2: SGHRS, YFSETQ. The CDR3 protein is CASSPRTGNTGELFF. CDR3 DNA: TGCGCCAGCAGCCCCAGGACGGGGAACACCGGGGAGCTGTTTTTT.

The CDR3 is CASSLTGGSDTQYF. The CDR3 region has the DNA TGTGCCAGCAGCCTTACAGGGGGCTCAGATACGCAGTATTTT. The chain carries TRBV7-9 and TRBJ2-3; 9 nucleotides line up with TRBD1. This CDR3 region has 14 residues. The germline V gene encodes CDR1 SEHNR and CDR2 FQNEAQ (reference sequence). V lost 5 bases and J lost 4; bases outside the gene matches: 4.

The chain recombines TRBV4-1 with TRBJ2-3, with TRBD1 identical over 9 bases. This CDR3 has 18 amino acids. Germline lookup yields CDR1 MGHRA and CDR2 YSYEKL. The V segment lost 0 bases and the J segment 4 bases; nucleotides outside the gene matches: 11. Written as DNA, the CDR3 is TGCGCCAGCAGCCAAGACCCGGACAGGGGAACGTTACCAGATACGCAGTATTTT. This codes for CASSQDPDRGTLPDTQYF.

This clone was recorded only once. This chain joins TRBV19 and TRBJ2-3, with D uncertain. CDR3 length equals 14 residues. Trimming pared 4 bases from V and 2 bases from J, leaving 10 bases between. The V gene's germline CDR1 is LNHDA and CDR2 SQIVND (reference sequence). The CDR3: CASSTSVLTDTQYF. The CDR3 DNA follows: TGTGCCAGTAGTACATCGGTACTCACAGATACGCAGTATTTT.

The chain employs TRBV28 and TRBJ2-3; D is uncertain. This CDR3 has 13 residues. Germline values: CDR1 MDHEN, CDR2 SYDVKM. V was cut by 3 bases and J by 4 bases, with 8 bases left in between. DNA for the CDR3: TGTGCCAGCAGTTTCTCGGGTGCAGATACGCAGTATTTT. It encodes CASSFSGADTQYF. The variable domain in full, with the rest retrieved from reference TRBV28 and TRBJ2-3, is DVKVTQSSRYLVKRTGEKVFLECVQDMDHENMFWYRQDPGLGLRLIYFSYDVKMKEKGDIPEGYSVSREKKERFSLILESASTNQTSMYLCASSFSGADTQYFGPGTRLTVL.

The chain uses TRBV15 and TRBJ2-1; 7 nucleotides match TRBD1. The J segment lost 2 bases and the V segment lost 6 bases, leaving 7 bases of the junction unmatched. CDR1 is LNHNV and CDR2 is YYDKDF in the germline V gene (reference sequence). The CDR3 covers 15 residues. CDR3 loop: CATRERGQTYNEQFF. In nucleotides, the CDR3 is TGTGCCACCAGGGAGAGGGGACAGACCTACAATGAGCAGTTCTTC.